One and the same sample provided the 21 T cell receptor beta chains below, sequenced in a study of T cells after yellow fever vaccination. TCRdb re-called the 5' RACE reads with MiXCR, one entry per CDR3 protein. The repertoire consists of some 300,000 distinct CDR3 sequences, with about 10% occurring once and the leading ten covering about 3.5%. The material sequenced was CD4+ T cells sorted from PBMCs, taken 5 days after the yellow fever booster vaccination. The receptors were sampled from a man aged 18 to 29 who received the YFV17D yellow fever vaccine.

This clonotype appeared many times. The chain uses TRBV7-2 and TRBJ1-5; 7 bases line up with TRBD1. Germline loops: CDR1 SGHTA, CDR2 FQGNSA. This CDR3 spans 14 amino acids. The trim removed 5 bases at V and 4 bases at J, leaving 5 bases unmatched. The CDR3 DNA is TGTGCCAGCAGCCACGACAGGGTAAATCAGCCCCAGCATTTT. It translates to CASSHDRVNQPQHF.

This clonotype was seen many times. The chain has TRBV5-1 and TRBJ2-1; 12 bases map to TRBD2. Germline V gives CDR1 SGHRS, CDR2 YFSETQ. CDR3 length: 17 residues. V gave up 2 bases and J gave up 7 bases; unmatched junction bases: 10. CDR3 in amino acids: CASSLVTSGGNANEQFF. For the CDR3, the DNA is TGCGCCAGCAGCTTAGTGACTAGCGGGGGAAACGCAAATGAGCAGTTCTTC.

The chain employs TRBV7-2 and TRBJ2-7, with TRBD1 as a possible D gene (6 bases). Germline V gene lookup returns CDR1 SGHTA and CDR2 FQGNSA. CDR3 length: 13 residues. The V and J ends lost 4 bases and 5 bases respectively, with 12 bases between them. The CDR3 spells CASSSGTRHEQYF. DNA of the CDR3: TGTGCCAGCAGCTCCGGGACAAGACACGAGCAGTACTTC.

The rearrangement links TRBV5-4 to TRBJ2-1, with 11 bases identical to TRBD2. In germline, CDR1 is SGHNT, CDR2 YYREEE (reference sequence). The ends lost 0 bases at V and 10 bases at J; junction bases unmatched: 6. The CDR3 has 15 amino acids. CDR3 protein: CASSLDLAGGLEQFF. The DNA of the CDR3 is TGTGCCAGCAGCTTGGACCTAGCGGGGGGCTTAGAGCAGTTCTTC. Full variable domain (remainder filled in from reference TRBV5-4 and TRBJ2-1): ETGVTQSPTHLIKTRGQQVTLRCSSQSGHNTVSWYQQALGQGPQFIFQYYREEENGRGNFPPRFSGLQFPNYSSELNVNALELDDSALYLCASSLDLAGGLEQFFGPGTRLTVL.

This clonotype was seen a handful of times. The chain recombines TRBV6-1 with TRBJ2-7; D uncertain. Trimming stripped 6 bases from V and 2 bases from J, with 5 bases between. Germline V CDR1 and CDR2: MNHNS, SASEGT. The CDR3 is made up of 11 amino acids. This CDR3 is CASSSTYEQYV. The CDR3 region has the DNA TGTGCCAGCAGCTCTACCTACGAGCAGTACGTC.

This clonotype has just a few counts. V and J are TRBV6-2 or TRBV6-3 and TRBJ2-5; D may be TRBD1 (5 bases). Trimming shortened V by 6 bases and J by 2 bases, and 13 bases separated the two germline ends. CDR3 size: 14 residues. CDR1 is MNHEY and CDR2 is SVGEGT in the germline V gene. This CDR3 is CASRRQHYQETQYF. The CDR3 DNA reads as TGTGCCAGCAGACGACAGCACTATCAAGAGACCCAGTACTTC.

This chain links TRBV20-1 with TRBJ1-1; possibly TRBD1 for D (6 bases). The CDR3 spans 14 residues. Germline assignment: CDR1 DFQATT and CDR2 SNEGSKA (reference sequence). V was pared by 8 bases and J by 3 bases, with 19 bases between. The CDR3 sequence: CSLPKEGDYTEAFF. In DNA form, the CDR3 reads TGCAGTCTACCTAAGGAGGGGGATTACACTGAAGCTTTCTTT.

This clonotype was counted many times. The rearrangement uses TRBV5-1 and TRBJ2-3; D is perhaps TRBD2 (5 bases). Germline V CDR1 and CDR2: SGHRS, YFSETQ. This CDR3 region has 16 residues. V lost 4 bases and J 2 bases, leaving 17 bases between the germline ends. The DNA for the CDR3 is TGCGCCAGCAGCCCCCTAGGCAGAGGGCACACAGATACGCAGTATTTT. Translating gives CASSPLGRGHTDTQYF.

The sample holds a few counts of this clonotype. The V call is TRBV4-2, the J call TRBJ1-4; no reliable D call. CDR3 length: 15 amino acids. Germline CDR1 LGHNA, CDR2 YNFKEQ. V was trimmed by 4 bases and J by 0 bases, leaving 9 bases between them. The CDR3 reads CASSPSRATNEKLFF. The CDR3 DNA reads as TGTGCCAGCAGCCCCTCCCGTGCAACTAATGAAAAACTGTTTTTT.

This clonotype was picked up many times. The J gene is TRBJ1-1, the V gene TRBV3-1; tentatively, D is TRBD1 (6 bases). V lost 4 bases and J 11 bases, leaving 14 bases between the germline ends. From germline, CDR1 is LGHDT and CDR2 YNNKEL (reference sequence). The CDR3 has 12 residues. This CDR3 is CASSPAGARAFF. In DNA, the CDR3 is TGTGCCAGCAGCCCGGCAGGGGCGCGGGCTTTCTTT.

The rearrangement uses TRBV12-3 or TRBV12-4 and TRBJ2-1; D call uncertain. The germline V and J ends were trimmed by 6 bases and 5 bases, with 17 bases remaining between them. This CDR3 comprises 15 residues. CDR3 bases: TGTGCCAGCAGAGCTCTCCAGATTCTTGACAATGAGCAGTTCTTC. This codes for CASRALQILDNEQFF.

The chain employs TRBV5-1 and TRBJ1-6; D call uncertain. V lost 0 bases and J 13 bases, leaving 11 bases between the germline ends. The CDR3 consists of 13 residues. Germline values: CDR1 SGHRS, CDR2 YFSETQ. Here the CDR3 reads CASSLDDETPLHF. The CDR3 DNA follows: TGCGCCAGCAGCTTGGACGACGAGACCCCCCTCCACTTT.

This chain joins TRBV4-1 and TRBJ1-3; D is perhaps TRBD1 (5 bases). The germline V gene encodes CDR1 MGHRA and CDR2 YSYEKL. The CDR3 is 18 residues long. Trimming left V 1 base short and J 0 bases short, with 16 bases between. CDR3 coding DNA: TGCGCCAGCAGCCAAGTAAGAGGTACAGGCCACTCTGGAAACACCATATATTTT. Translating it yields CASSQVRGTGHSGNTIYF.

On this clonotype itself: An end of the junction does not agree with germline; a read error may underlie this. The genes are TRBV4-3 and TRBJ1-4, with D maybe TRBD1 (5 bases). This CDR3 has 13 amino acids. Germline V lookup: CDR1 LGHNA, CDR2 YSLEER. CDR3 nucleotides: TGCGCCAGCAGCCAACTCTTGGGGGAAAAACTGATTTTT. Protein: CASSQLLGEKLIF.

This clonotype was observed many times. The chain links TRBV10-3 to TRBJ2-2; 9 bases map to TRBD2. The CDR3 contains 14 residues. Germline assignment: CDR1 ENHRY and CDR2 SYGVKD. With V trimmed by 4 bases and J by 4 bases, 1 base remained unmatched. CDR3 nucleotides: TGTGCCATCAGTGTACTAGCGGGCACCGGGGAGCTGTTTTTT. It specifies CAISVLAGTGELFF.

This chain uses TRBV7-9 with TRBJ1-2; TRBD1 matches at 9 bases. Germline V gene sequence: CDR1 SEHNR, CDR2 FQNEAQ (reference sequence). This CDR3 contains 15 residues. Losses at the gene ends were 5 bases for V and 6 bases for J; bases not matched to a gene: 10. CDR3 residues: CASSPLPGQGNGYTF. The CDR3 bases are TGTGCCAGCAGCCCACTACCAGGACAGGGGAATGGCTACACCTTC. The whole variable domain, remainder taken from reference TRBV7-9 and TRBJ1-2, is DTGVSQNPRHKITKRGQNVTFRCDPISEHNRLYWYRQTLGQGPEFLTYFQNEAQLEKSRLLSDRFSAERPKGSFSTLEIQRTEQGDSAMYLCASSPLPGQGNGYTFGSGTRLTVV.

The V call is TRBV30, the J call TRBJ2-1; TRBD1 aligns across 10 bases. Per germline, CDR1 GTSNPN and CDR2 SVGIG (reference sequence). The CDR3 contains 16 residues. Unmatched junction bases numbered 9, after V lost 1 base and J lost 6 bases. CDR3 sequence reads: CAWSALTGGYFNEQFF. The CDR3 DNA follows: TGTGCCTGGAGTGCCTTGACAGGGGGCTACTTCAATGAGCAGTTCTTC.

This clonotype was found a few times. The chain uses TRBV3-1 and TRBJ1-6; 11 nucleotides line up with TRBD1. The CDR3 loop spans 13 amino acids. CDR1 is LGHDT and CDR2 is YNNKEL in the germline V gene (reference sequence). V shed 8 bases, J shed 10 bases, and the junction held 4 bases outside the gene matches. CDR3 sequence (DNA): TGTGCCAGCCAGGGACAGGGGGAATCACCCCTCCACTTT. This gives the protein CASQGQGESPLHF.

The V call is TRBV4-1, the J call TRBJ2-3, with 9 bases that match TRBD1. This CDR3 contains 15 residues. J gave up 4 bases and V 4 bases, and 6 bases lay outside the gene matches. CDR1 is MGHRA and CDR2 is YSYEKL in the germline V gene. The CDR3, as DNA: TGCGCCAGCAGCCGAGGACAGGGGTTTTCAGATACGCAGTATTTT. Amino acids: CASSRGQGFSDTQYF.

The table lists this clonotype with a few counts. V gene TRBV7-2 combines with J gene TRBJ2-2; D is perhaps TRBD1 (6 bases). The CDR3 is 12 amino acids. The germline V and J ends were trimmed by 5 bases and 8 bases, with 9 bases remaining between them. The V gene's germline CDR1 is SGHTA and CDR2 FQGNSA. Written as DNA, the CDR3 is TGTGCCAGCAGCACCAGGGGTGGGGAGCTGTTTTTT. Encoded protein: CASSTRGGELFF.

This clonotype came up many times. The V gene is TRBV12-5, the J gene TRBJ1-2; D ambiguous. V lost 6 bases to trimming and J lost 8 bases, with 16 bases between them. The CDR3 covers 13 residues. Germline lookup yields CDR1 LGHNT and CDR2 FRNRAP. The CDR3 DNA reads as TGTGCTAGTGGCCGTCCCCGGGGAACGGGCTACACCTTC. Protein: CASGRPRGTGYTF.